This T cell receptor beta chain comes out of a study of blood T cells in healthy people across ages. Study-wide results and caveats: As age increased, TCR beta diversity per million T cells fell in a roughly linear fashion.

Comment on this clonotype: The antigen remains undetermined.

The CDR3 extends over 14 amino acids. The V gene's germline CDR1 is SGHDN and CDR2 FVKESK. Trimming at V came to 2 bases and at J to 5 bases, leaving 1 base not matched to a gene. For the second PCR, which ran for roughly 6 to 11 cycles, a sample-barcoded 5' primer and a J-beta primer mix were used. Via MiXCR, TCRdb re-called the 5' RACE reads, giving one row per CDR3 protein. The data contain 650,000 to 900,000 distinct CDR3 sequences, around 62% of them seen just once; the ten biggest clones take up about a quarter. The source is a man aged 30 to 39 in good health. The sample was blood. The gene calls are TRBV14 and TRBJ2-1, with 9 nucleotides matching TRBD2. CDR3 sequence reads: CASSQWTSDNEQFF. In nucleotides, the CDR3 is TGTGCCAGCAGCCAATGGACTAGCGACAATGAGCAGTTCTTC. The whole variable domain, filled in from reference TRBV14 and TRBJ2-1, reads EAGVTQFPSHSVIEKGQTVTLRCDPISGHDNLYWYRRVMGKEIKFLLHFVKESKQDESGMPNNRFLAERTGGTYSTLKVQPAELEDSGVYFCASSQWTSDNEQFFGPGTRLTVL.